The entry that follows covers one T cell receptor beta chain sequence. No antigen is known for it. One base away there is no much larger clone; base qualities are not given. The sample belongs to a study of OX40 agonist ivuxolimab in advanced cancers. Some background on the complete study: Ivuxolimab, which targeted the costimulatory receptor OX40 (CD134), was an agonistic, fully human IgG2 monoclonal antibody. Intravenous ivuxolimab was administered to patients every 2 weeks at six dose levels: 0.01, 0.1, 0.3, 1.5, 3 and 10 mg/kg. Among the roughly 52 dose-escalation patients, approximately 20 had hepatocellular carcinoma, around 15 melanoma, 9 renal cell carcinoma and 9 head and neck cancer. A male proportion of 82.7% and a mean age of about 60 years, ranging from 23 to 79, were recorded for the dose-escalation cohort. Prior anti-PD-1, anti-PD-L1 or anti-CTLA-4 therapy was permitted, and less than 45% of dose-escalation patients had received checkpoint inhibitors. Three dose-escalation patients achieved partial responses, one with hepatocellular carcinoma and two with cutaneous melanoma. Peripheral TCRbeta sequencing was intended to test whether TCR sequence diversity was altered and clonal T-cell expansion was caused by ivuxolimab. The monotherapy dose-escalation portion (N ≈ 55 patients) of the phase I ivuxolimab trial is reported in the paper. Paper-wide results and their limitations: The antigen specificity of the clonally expanded peripheral T cells was not determined. Low levels of normalized T-cell clonal expansion were also seen in some patients who did not respond. At doses from 0.1 to 3.0 mg/kg, clonal expansion was seen in both CD4+ and CD8+ blood T cells between baseline and week 6. After ivuxolimab, expanded clones were on average more numerous among CD8+ T cells than among CD4+ T cells. Partial responders in the 0.1-3.0 mg/kg groups had among the lowest normalized peripheral clonal expansion, especially among CD8+ T cells.

Counted from cysteine to phenylalanine, this CDR3 has 14 amino acids. Here the CDR3 DNA is all that survives: 42 bases in frame from base 1. For this chain, trimming is 7 bases at the V end and 8 bases at the J end, and the number of junction bases without a gene match is 8. The germline V gene supplies CDR1 SNHLY and CDR2 FYNNEI. Patients with a history of autoimmune disease or receiving systemic immunosuppression were excluded from the trial. Peripheral blood for TCR sequencing was drawn from every dose cohort at baseline, at cycle 4 day 1 and at cycle 7 day 1. The samples were taken from a phase I, first-in-human, multicenter, open-label dose-escalation trial of ivuxolimab. Adults with locally advanced or metastatic melanoma, renal cell, hepatocellular, or head and neck squamous cell carcinoma were enrolled in the trial. Before TCR sequencing, CD4+ and CD8+ T cells were separately sorted from peripheral blood.

For sequencing of the TCRbeta CDR3 region, genomic DNA was extracted from the sorted cells. The immunoSEQ Assay was used to sequence the TCRbeta CDR3 regions. TCRdb retrieved this table from immuneACCESS and kept in-frame rearrangements only. Not all clones are present; in checked studies, unresolved V genes account for under half, and no reason is known for the remainder. In this sample the table shows tens of thousands of clones, approximately 85% of which occur a single time. Less than 4.5% of the sample comes from the top ten. The origin of this receptor is an adult with an advanced solid tumor such as melanoma, head and neck, liver or kidney cancer. The sequence joins TRBV2 to TRBJ1-4; 9 middle bases align to TRBD1. The sequencing here drew on CD4+ or CD8+ T cells sorted from blood, taken in a trial of the OX40 agonist ivuxolimab. The DNA is as follows: TGTGCCAGCACTCGGGACAGGGATGGCGAAAAACTGTTTTTT. It translates to CASTRDRDGEKLFF.